The 20 T cell receptor beta chains in this list originate from one sample, sequenced in a study of shared T cell receptors in the human thymus (dated by TCRdb to the early 2020s). Library preparation used the immunoSEQ multiplex PCR assay. The table comes from immuneACCESS by way of TCRdb, which keeps in-frame sequences with V and J called. Part of the clones is missing from these tables; in studies checked, under half for an unresolved V gene and the rest for unknown reasons. The sample table lists 630,000 or so clones, about 87% of them with a count of one. The top ten clonotypes cover about 0.0094% of the sample. The same data also went into a second study, on human thymus T cells.

Sequencing was done on a sample of thymocytes. Every receptor here comes from a boy under two years old with a congenital heart defect. Donor details come from another sample of the same person, matched by shared clones.

The chain couples TRBV4-3 to TRBJ2-7, with 8 positions matching TRBD1. CDR3 size: 18 residues. The junction had 12 bases not matched to a gene; V was cut back by 1 base and J by 1 base. CDR1 is LGHNA, CDR2 YSLEER, per germline. CDR3 residues: CASSQGRRTGRRSYEQYF. CDR3 sequence (DNA): TGCGCCAGCAGCCAAGGCAGAAGGACAGGGAGGAGATCCTACGAGCAGTACTTC.

This chain connects TRBV14 to TRBJ1-2; D might be TRBD1 (6 bases). The CDR3 length is 14 residues. The germline CDR1 and CDR2 sequences are SGHDN and FVKESK. V lost 0 bases to trimming and J lost 6 bases, with 11 bases between them. The CDR3 DNA reads TGTGCCAGCAGCCAAGATCTGGGGGCCGATGGCTACACCTTC. Residues: CASSQDLGADGYTF.

The chain links TRBV9 to TRBJ2-1; the match to TRBD1 covers 7 bases. J lost 4 bases, V lost 2 bases, and 15 bases had no gene match. This CDR3 region has 18 residues. Germline-derived CDR1 and CDR2 are SGDLS and YYNGEE. The CDR3 spells CASSVRGRTGTLYNEQFF. CDR3 sequence (DNA): TGTGCCAGCAGCGTGAGGGGGCGGACGGGGACCCTGTACAATGAGCAGTTCTTC.

The chain links TRBV5-8 to TRBJ1-2, with 9 nucleotides matching TRBD1. Unmatched junction bases numbered 12, after V lost 6 bases and J lost 0 bases. The CDR3 consists of 17 residues. Germline V gene lookup returns CDR1 SGHTS and CDR2 YDEGEE. The CDR3 spells CASTPPGQGPANYGYTF. The CDR3 region has the DNA TGTGCCAGCACCCCTCCGGGACAGGGACCCGCTAACTATGGCTACACCTTC.

The chain carries TRBV5-8 and TRBJ1-5; 7 bases map to TRBD1. Trimming at V came to 0 bases and at J to 4 bases, leaving 4 bases not matched to a gene. The CDR3 totals 15 residues. Germline CDR1 is SGHTS and CDR2 is YDEGEE. The CDR3 spells CASSLASGQNQPQHF. DNA for the CDR3: TGTGCCAGCAGCTTGGCCTCGGGACAGAATCAGCCCCAGCATTTT. Combining the CDR3 with reference TRBV5-8 and TRBJ1-5 gives the whole variable domain EAGVTQSPTHLIKTRGQQATLRCSPISGHTSVYWYQQALGLGLQFLLWYDEGEERNRGNFPPRFSGRQFPNYSSELNVNALELEDSALYLCASSLASGQNQPQHFGDGTRLSIL.

The genes are TRBV6-6 and TRBJ1-1, with TRBD1 matching over 11 bases. V trimming: 2 bases; J trimming: 4 bases; junction bases outside the gene matches: 6. Germline V gene lookup returns CDR1 MNHNY and CDR2 SVGAGI (reference sequence). This CDR3 comprises 16 residues. The CDR3 spells CASSYRDRGAGTEAFF. The CDR3 DNA reads as TGTGCCAGCAGTTACCGGGACAGGGGGGCAGGCACTGAAGCTTTCTTT.

The chain has TRBV7-2 and TRBJ2-3, with D uncertain. In germline, CDR1 is SGHTA, CDR2 FQGNSA. This CDR3 contains 14 residues. Trimming took 6 bases from V and 0 from J, leaving 10 bases between them. CDR3: CASSQRPSTDTQYF. CDR3 coding DNA: TGTGCCAGCAGTCAGAGGCCTAGCACAGATACGCAGTATTTT.

The chain employs TRBV28 and TRBJ2-5; D may be TRBD1 (5 bases). Germline CDR1 reads MDHEN; CDR2 reads SYDVKM. There are 13 residues in the CDR3. V was clipped by 6 bases and J by 1 base, with 9 bases between them. CDR3 protein: CASSLDSQETQYF. CDR3 DNA: TGTGCCAGCAGCCTAGACAGCCAAGAGACCCAGTACTTC.

J is TRBJ2-3 and V is TRBV29-1; TRBD2 is a possible D gene (6 bases). This CDR3 comprises 16 residues. V was shortened by 0 bases and J by 4 bases, with 17 bases between the two germline ends. Germline V gives CDR1 SQVTM, CDR2 ANQGSEA. The CDR3 reads CSVEDSGLGEADTQYF. The CDR3 coding sequence is TGCAGCGTTGAAGATTCGGGACTGGGGGAGGCAGATACGCAGTATTTT.

This clone occurred a few times. The chain couples TRBV4-3 to TRBJ2-7; the match to TRBD1 covers 7 bases. Looked up from germline, CDR1 is LGHNA and CDR2 is YSLEER. Trimming at V came to 3 bases and at J to 5 bases, leaving 10 bases not matched to a gene. This CDR3 contains 15 residues. CDR3 nucleotide sequence: TGCGCCAGCAGCCAGAGCCCGAAGCAGGGGGACGAGCAGTACTTC. It specifies CASSQSPKQGDEQYF.

The chain combines TRBV11-2 with TRBJ2-7; D might be TRBD2 (5 bases). V was clipped by 5 bases and J by 4 bases, with 9 bases between them. The germline CDR1 and CDR2 sequences are SGHAT and FQNNGV. The CDR3 covers 12 residues. CDR3 sequence reads: CASSPRTYEQYF. The CDR3 coding sequence is TGTGCCAGCAGCCCCCGGACTTACGAGCAGTACTTC.

As DNA, the CDR3 is TGCGCCAGCAGTGAGTCCAGTAGCGGGAGGCTAGAGACCCAGTACTTC. Translating gives CASSESSSGRLETQYF. V is TRBV10-2 and J is TRBJ2-5; 10 nucleotides line up with TRBD2. V lost 0 bases to trimming and J lost 4 bases; unmatched junction nucleotides: 5. This CDR3 comprises 16 residues. Per germline, CDR1 WSHSY and CDR2 SAAADI.

The chain couples TRBV4-3 to TRBJ2-2, with D possibly matching TRBD2 (6 bases). CDR1 is LGHNA and CDR2 is YSLEER in the germline V gene. CDR3 length: 15 residues. V gave up 8 bases and J gave up 0 bases, with 13 bases separating them. CDR3 residues: CASGIAVPNTGELFF. Written as DNA, the CDR3 is TGCGCCAGCGGGATAGCGGTCCCGAACACCGGGGAGCTGTTTTTT.

This clone was seen only once. This chain uses TRBV18 with TRBJ1-2; 7 nucleotides agree with TRBD1. Looked up from germline, CDR1 is KGHSH and CDR2 is LQKENI. Unmatched junction bases numbered 7, after V lost 3 bases and J lost 6 bases. This CDR3 comprises 14 residues. CDR3 loop: CASSPRTGVNGYTF. The CDR3, as DNA: TGTGCCAGCTCACCGCGTACAGGGGTAAATGGCTACACCTTC.

The rearrangement links TRBV5-6 to TRBJ2-5; the D gene is possibly TRBD1 (5 bases). V was pared by 1 base and J by 1 base, with 14 bases between. CDR1 is SGHDT, CDR2 YYEEEE, per germline. CDR3 length: 16 amino acids. DNA for the CDR3: TGTGCCAGCAGCTTGTTCAAGGGGCGCCCCCAAGAGACCCAGTACTTC. Translating it yields CASSLFKGRPQETQYF.

The genes are TRBV25-1 and TRBJ1-4, with 9 bases identical to TRBD1. There are 16 residues in the CDR3. Trimming at V came to 5 bases and at J to 5 bases, leaving 9 bases not matched to a gene. The germline CDR1 and CDR2 sequences are MGHDK and SYGVNS. The CDR3 nucleotides are TGTGCCAGCAGTACATCGGGGGACAGGGAGAATGAAAAACTGTTTTTT. As protein: CASSTSGDRENEKLFF.

The J gene is TRBJ1-2, the V gene TRBV27; 8 positions agree with TRBD1. V was pared by 8 bases and J by 7 bases, with 12 bases of the junction left unmatched. CDR3 length: 14 amino acids. CDR1 is MNHEY and CDR2 is SMNVEV in the germline V gene (reference sequence). CDR3 nucleotide sequence: TGTGCCAGCCGACTAGGGTCAGGGACAGGTGGCTACACCTTC. The encoded protein is CASRLGSGTGGYTF.

This clone was detected once. The chain recombines TRBV27 with TRBJ2-1, with TRBD2 matching over 7 bases. V trimming: 0 bases; J trimming: 4 bases; junction bases outside the gene matches: 6. Germline V lookup: CDR1 MNHEY, CDR2 SMNVEV (reference sequence). The CDR3 totals 16 residues. In DNA form, the CDR3 reads TGTGCCAGCAGTTTATCGTTGCCTAGCGGATACAATGAGCAGTTCTTC. It encodes CASSLSLPSGYNEQFF.

The chain joins TRBV6-1 to TRBJ1-5; D is uncertain. This CDR3 comprises 16 residues. Germline V CDR1 and CDR2: MNHNS, SASEGT. V lost 1 base to trimming and J lost 0 bases, with 10 bases between them. For the CDR3, the DNA is TGTGCCAGCAGTGAAGACAGAGCTTATAGCAATCAGCCCCAGCATTTT. It is translated as CASSEDRAYSNQPQHF.

The V call is TRBV30, the J call TRBJ2-1; TRBD2 matches 11 bases. The CDR3 sequence is 14 residues long. Germline values: CDR1 GTSNPN, CDR2 SVGIG (reference sequence). Trimming cost V 8 bases and J 7 bases; bases outside gene matches: 10. CDR3 DNA: TGTGCCGCCTTACCTTCTAGCGGGAGGAATGAGCAGTTCTTC. Amino acids: CAALPSSGRNEQFF.